This T cell receptor (beta chain) was sequenced in a study of cytomegalovirus exposure and HLA in healthy donors. Study outcomes and limitations: The study listed approximately 160 cytomegalovirus-associated TCR beta chains. A classifier reportedly called cytomegalovirus status with high sensitivity and specificity.

The donors were members of the approximately 120-subject validation cohort (separate from the roughly 670-subject first cohort). Assay: immunoSEQ multiplex PCR; the TCRdb copy retains only in-frame clones and omits some. The table lists some 320,000 clones, about nine tenths of them singletons. V was cut by 0 bases and J by 3 bases, with 12 bases left in between. The CDR3 sequence is 15 residues long. CDR1 and CDR2 from the germline V gene are GTSNPN and SVGIG (reference sequence). To note about this clone: What it binds is not known.

The sequence was obtained from a woman in her twenties or thirties in good health and CMV-seropositive. The sample consisted of PBMCs. The V and J genes are TRBV30 and TRBJ2-1; a weak D match, TRBD1 (5 bases). The CDR3 DNA is TGTGCCTGGAGTGTAAGGGGTTTTGACTACAATGAGCAGTTCTTC. Its protein product is CAWSVRGFDYNEQFF.